This T cell receptor beta chain was sequenced in a study of blood T cell repertoires in COVID-19. A single count supports this clone. The germline V gene has CDR1 LGHNA and CDR2 YSLEER. Deletions cut 1 base from V and 7 bases from J, with 22 bases between. The CDR3 is 17 residues long. Source study methods: Scientists estimated how many nucleated cells there were by amplifying reference gene primers. Method: immunoSEQ multiplex PCR; TCRdb's copy keeps in-frame clones and lacks some. The DNA was the basis for D and trimming; V, J and clone size are from that table. The repertoire holds just over 650,000 clones, with 75% to 90% as singletons.

The sequencing sample was made of peripheral blood. The rearrangement uses TRBV4-3 and TRBJ1-1, with a possible D match to TRBD1 (6 bases). This receptor was identified in a woman between 18 and 30 years old with acute or convalescent COVID-19. The CDR3 bases are TGCGCCAGCAGCCAAGGAGTGGCAGGGCAGGGGACCTATGAAGCTTTCTTT. Its protein is CASSQGVAGQGTYEAFF.